This record concerns one TCR beta chain sequence. The CDR3 is made up of 16 amino acids. Per the germline V gene, CDR1 is SNHLY and CDR2 is FYNNEI. The V segment lost 5 bases and the J segment 0 bases; nucleotides outside the gene matches: 4. This record belongs to a study of cytomegalovirus exposure and HLA in healthy donors. PCR used 60 Vbeta primers and 13 Jbeta primers. Here immunoSEQ multiplex PCR was the method, and the copy in TCRdb shows in-frame clones only, minus some. The profile shows hundreds of thousands of clones, 76% of them singletons. This chain uses TRBV2 with TRBJ1-5; 10 nucleotides line up with TRBD1. Sequencing was carried out using PBMCs. This TCR came from a man younger than 35 in good health and CMV-seronegative. This CDR3 reads CASSKTGGGSNQPQHF. The CDR3 DNA is TGTGCCAGCAGTAAGACAGGGGGCGGTAGCAATCAGCCCCAGCATTTT.